Listed here are 13 T cell receptor beta chains from one sample, sequenced in a study of blood T cell repertoires in COVID-19. The data were produced by immunoSEQ multiplex PCR, yet TCRdb's version contains in-frame clones alone and is incomplete. The profile covers tens of thousands of clones, with roughly 83% appearing a single time and around a sixth taken by the ten largest. The sequenced sample consisted of peripheral blood. These receptors were obtained from a man aged 65 to 85 with active COVID-19.

The J gene is TRBJ2-7, the V gene TRBV28; D not certain. CDR3 length: 13 residues. Trimming cost V 2 bases and J 2 bases, with 7 bases left between them. Per the germline V gene, CDR1 is MDHEN and CDR2 is SYDVKM. The CDR3 protein is CASSLPGTYEQYF. The CDR3 bases are TGTGCCAGCAGTTTACCAGGTACCTACGAGCAGTACTTC.

This sequence joins TRBV19 and TRBJ2-7; possible D gene TRBD1, 6 bases. This CDR3 has 14 residues. Germline loops: CDR1 LNHDA, CDR2 SQIVND (reference sequence). V was shortened by 6 bases and J by 2 bases, with 14 bases between the two germline ends. The CDR3 bases are TGTGCCAGTAGCCCTCGTGGGGGCCCCTACGAGCAGTACTTC. Translating gives CASSPRGGPYEQYF.

This clone was observed once. The CDR3 sequence: CASSPSGGLQPQHF. The CDR3 DNA reads TGTGCCAGCAGCCCTTCGGGGGGGCTGCAGCCCCAGCATTTT. The gene calls are TRBV7-2 and TRBJ1-5; a possible D gene is TRBD1 (6 bases). V gave up 5 bases and J gave up 7 bases, with 15 bases separating them. Looked up from germline, CDR1 is SGHTA and CDR2 is FQGNSA. CDR3 size: 14 residues.

This rearrangement joins TRBV19 to TRBJ2-1; D remains ambiguous. Germline V gene lookup returns CDR1 LNHDA and CDR2 SQIVND (reference sequence). CDR3 size: 14 residues. The V end was cut by 8 bases, the J end by 0 bases, with 11 bases between. The CDR3 sequence is CASLPRGSYNEQFF. CDR3 sequence (DNA): TGTGCCAGTCTTCCCAGAGGCTCCTACAATGAGCAGTTCTTC.

The chain has TRBV5-1 and TRBJ2-5, with 9 nucleotides matching TRBD2. V shed 6 bases and J 3 bases; nucleotides not matched to a gene: 6. Germline assignment: CDR1 SGHRS and CDR2 YFSETQ. The CDR3 is 14 residues long. CDR3 loop: CASMRGREEETQYF. The CDR3 DNA reads TGCGCCAGCATGCGCGGGAGGGAGGAAGAGACCCAGTACTTC.

V usage is TRBV30 and J usage is TRBJ1-6; the D is unclear. CDR3 length equals 15 residues. V dropped 1 base and J dropped 9 bases, with 16 bases sitting between them. Germline-derived CDR1 and CDR2 are GTSNPN and SVGIG (reference sequence). The CDR3 reads CAWSGSSSGGSPLHF. CDR3 bases: TGTGCCTGGAGTGGATCGAGTTCGGGAGGTTCACCCCTCCACTTT. Using reference TRBV30 and TRBJ1-6 for the parts outside the CDR3, the full variable domain is SQTIHQWPATLVQPVGSPLSLECTVEGTSNPNLYWYRQAAGRGLQLLFYSVGIGQISSEVPQNLSASRPQDRQFILSSKKLLLSDSGFYLCAWSGSSSGGSPLHFGNGTRLTVT.

This sequence joins TRBV6-1 and TRBJ1-2; 8 bases fit TRBD1. Germline-derived CDR1 and CDR2 are MNHNS and SASEGT. J lost 4 bases, V lost 1 base, and 5 bases had no gene match. The CDR3 spans 15 residues. As DNA, the CDR3 is TGTGCCAGCAGTGAAGGGACAGGGCGGGGCTATGGCTACACCTTC. Protein sequence: CASSEGTGRGYGYTF.

This chain joins TRBV5-1 and TRBJ2-1, with 8 bases fitting TRBD2. The CDR3 covers 16 residues. V gave up 4 bases and J gave up 2 bases; unmatched junction bases: 8. Looked up from germline, CDR1 is SGHRS and CDR2 is YFSETQ. The DNA for the CDR3 is TGCGCCAGCAGCCCCTATAGCGGGGAGCCCTACAATGAGCAGTTCTTC. Translation gives CASSPYSGEPYNEQFF. Filled out from reference TRBV5-1 and TRBJ2-1, the complete variable domain reads KAGVTQTPRYLIKTRGQQVTLSCSPISGHRSVSWYQQTPGQGLQFLFEYFSETQRNKGNFPGRFSGRQFSNSRSEMNVSTLELGDSALYLCASSPYSGEPYNEQFFGPGTRLTVL.

The rearrangement links TRBV28 to TRBJ2-3; TRBD2 aligns across 11 bases. J was trimmed by 3 bases and V by 2 bases; bases with no gene match: 4. CDR1 and CDR2 from the germline V gene are MDHEN and SYDVKM. There are 16 residues in the CDR3. In DNA, the CDR3 is TGTGCCAGCAGTTTACGTAGGACTAGCGGGACAGATACGCAGTATTTT. Amino acid sequence: CASSLRRTSGTDTQYF.

This rearrangement joins TRBV29-1 to TRBJ2-3, with 9 positions matching TRBD2. This CDR3 contains 15 residues. Trimming removed 4 bases from V and 1 base from J; junction bases left unmatched: 6. Germline lookup yields CDR1 SQVTM and CDR2 ANQGSEA. The DNA of the CDR3 is TGCAGCGTTGTGGCGGGAGGGCTTGGCACAGATACGCAGTATTTT. Residues: CSVVAGGLGTDTQYF.

The J gene is TRBJ2-7, the V gene TRBV11-2; TRBD1 matches at 7 bases. Germline CDR1 is SGHAT and CDR2 is FQNNGV. V shed 1 base and J 6 bases; nucleotides not matched to a gene: 9. This CDR3 region has 15 residues. The CDR3 region has the DNA TGTGCCAGCAGCTTAGTCGGGACAGAAACATCCGAGCAGTACTTC. Protein product: CASSLVGTETSEQYF.

The V and J genes are TRBV3-1 (or the pseudogene TRBV3-2) and TRBJ1-1; the D is unclear. Trimming removed 4 bases from V and 9 bases from J, with 18 bases in between. The CDR3 runs to 14 residues. Germline V gene lookup returns CDR1 LGHDT and CDR2 YNNKEL (reference sequence). The DNA for the CDR3 is TGTGCCAGCAGCCCTTCTGTCTTGCAGAGGAAAGCTTTCTTT. Translated, it gives CASSPSVLQRKAFF.

This clone occurred once. The chain recombines TRBV5-1 with TRBJ1-2; D gene ambiguous. Germline CDR1 reads SGHRS; CDR2 reads YFSETQ. This CDR3 has 12 amino acids. V was cut by 2 bases and J by 6 bases, with 8 bases left in between. The CDR3 DNA follows: TGCGCCAGCAGCTTTGGAGGCCATGGCTACACCTTC. Protein product: CASSFGGHGYTF.